These 30 T cell receptor beta chains were all obtained from the same sample, sequenced in a study of cytomegalovirus exposure and HLA in healthy donors. PCR employed 60 Vbeta and 13 Jbeta primers. TCRdb keeps only in-frame clones here, not all; method: immunoSEQ multiplex PCR. The table lists around 110,000 clones, 65% to 80% of them singletons. The sequenced sample consisted of PBMCs. All receptors come from a man younger than 45 in good health and CMV-seropositive.

This clone has just a few counts. The chain is built from TRBV28 and TRBJ1-2, with D possibly being TRBD1 (5 bases). Germline CDR1 reads MDHEN; CDR2 reads SYDVKM. CDR3 length equals 13 residues. V lost 4 bases and J lost 4, with 10 bases in between. CDR3 bases: TGTGCCAGCAGTTCTAGACAGACCTATGGCTACACCTTC. Translation: CASSSRQTYGYTF.

The chain uses TRBV2 and TRBJ2-5; TRBD2 might be the D (7 bases). The V end was cut by 1 base, the J end by 5 bases, with 11 bases between. CDR1 is SNHLY and CDR2 is FYNNEI in the germline V gene. The CDR3 extends over 14 amino acids. CDR3 coding DNA: TGTGCCAGCAGTGAAGTCGGGGGGCGGGAGACCCAGTACTTC. Translated, it gives CASSEVGGRETQYF. Full variable domain (missing parts from reference TRBV2 and TRBJ2-5): EPEVTQTPSHQVTQMGQEVILRCVPISNHLYFYWYRQILGQKVEFLVSFYNNEISEKSEIFDDQFSVERPDGSNFTLKIRSTKLEDSAMYFCASSEVGGRETQYFGPGTRLLVL.

The chain carries TRBV2 and TRBJ1-6, with D possibly TRBD1 on 6 matching bases. Germline CDR1 is SNHLY and CDR2 is FYNNEI. Trimming took off 6 bases at V and 10 bases at J, with 7 bases between the two ends. The CDR3 contains 11 residues. The DNA of the CDR3 is TGTGCCAGCAGGACAGGCTCACCCCTCCACTTT. It translates to CASRTGSPLHF.

The rearrangement uses TRBV7-9 and TRBJ2-3; D perhaps matches TRBD2 (6 bases). With 5 bases removed from V and 8 bases from J, the gap between germline ends came to 20 bases. The CDR3 is 15 residues long. Germline lookup yields CDR1 SEHNR and CDR2 FQNEAQ (reference sequence). Here the CDR3 DNA reads TGTGCCAGCAGCACTAATAAGGAGGGCGAGGCTACGCAGTATTTT. Amino acid sequence: CASSTNKEGEATQYF.

The chain couples TRBV7-2 to TRBJ2-5, with D perhaps matching TRBD2 (5 bases). Germline V gene lookup returns CDR1 SGHTA and CDR2 FQGNSA. V was shortened by 4 bases and J by 5 bases, with 5 bases between the two germline ends. CDR3 length: 11 residues. For the CDR3, the DNA is TGTGCCAGCAGCTCTAGCGAGACCCAGTACTTC. Its translation is CASSSSETQYF.

J is TRBJ2-7 and V is TRBV4-1; 7 positions agree with TRBD2. The V gene's germline CDR1 is MGHRA and CDR2 YSYEKL. The CDR3 runs 14 residues. The V segment lost 2 bases and the J segment 3 bases; nucleotides outside the gene matches: 4. The CDR3 DNA follows: TGCGCCAGCAGCCAAACGACTAGCAACTACGAGCAGTACTTC. Protein sequence: CASSQTTSNYEQYF.

In DNA form, the CDR3 reads TGTGCCAGCACCACTTCAACAGGGGGCCTTTACAATGAGCAGTTCTTC. Its translation is CASTTSTGGLYNEQFF. V and J are TRBV5-4 and TRBJ2-1, with TRBD1 matching over 9 bases. After removal of 6 bases from V and 4 bases from J, the junction contained 11 bases not matched to a gene. The CDR3 spans 16 residues. Germline CDR1 SGHNT, CDR2 YYREEE (reference sequence).

The chain recombines TRBV28 with TRBJ2-3; D ambiguous. The V end lost 4 bases, the J end lost 0 bases, and 14 bases lay between the germline ends. CDR1 MDHEN and CDR2 SYDVKM come from the germline V gene. The CDR3 has 16 residues. CDR3 sequence (DNA): TGTGCCAGCAGTTCACCTTCTACACTAAGCACAGATACGCAGTATTTT. Protein: CASSSPSTLSTDTQYF.

The chain carries TRBV5-1 and TRBJ2-1; D is perhaps TRBD2 (7 bases). Looked up from germline, CDR1 is SGHRS and CDR2 is YFSETQ. This CDR3 is 13 amino acids long. V was trimmed by 4 bases and J by 6 bases, leaving 11 bases between them. The CDR3, as DNA: TGCGCCAGCAGCGGGGGGGCCCTCAATGAGCAGTTCTTC. It is translated as CASSGGALNEQFF.

This clone was counted a single time. V is TRBV6-5 and J is TRBJ1-1; D perhaps matches TRBD1 (5 bases). V was cut by 4 bases and J by 4 bases, with 10 bases left in between. The CDR3 is made up of 13 amino acids. CDR1 and CDR2 from the germline V gene are MNHEY and SVGAGI. In DNA form, the CDR3 reads TGTGCCAGCAGTTCGATGGGGGGCACTGAAGCTTTCTTT. Its protein is CASSSMGGTEAFF.

V and J are TRBV28 and TRBJ1-1, with D unresolved. The CDR3 totals 12 residues. V dropped 6 bases and J dropped 3 bases, with 8 bases sitting between them. Germline V gene sequence: CDR1 MDHEN, CDR2 SYDVKM. CDR3 sequence reads: CASSLPDTEAFF. DNA of the CDR3: TGTGCCAGCAGCCTTCCGGACACTGAAGCTTTCTTT.

The gene calls are TRBV6-1 and TRBJ2-2; 9 bases match TRBD1. The J segment lost 4 bases and the V segment lost 10 bases, leaving 4 bases of the junction unmatched. The CDR3 totals 13 residues. The V gene's germline CDR1 is MNHNS and CDR2 SASEGT. CDR3 amino acids: CAIWDRATGELFF. DNA of the CDR3: TGTGCCATCTGGGACAGGGCCACCGGGGAGCTGTTTTTT.

CDR3 protein: CASSEGGRAPHSGNTIYF. CDR3 nucleotide sequence: TGCGCCAGCAGCGAAGGTGGGAGGGCCCCACACTCTGGAAACACCATATATTTT. The chain couples TRBV5-1 to TRBJ1-3; D unresolved. The CDR3 has 18 residues. Germline CDR1 reads SGHRS; CDR2 reads YFSETQ. V was shortened by 4 bases and J by 0 bases, with 20 bases between the two germline ends.

V gene TRBV7-8 combines with J gene TRBJ2-7; 7 positions match TRBD1. The CDR3 extends over 17 amino acids. Trimming cost V 5 bases and J 6 bases; bases outside gene matches: 19. CDR1 is SGHVS and CDR2 is FQNEAQ in the germline V gene. The CDR3 DNA reads TGTGCCAGCAGCCTAGAAGGGGCTCGCACACAGGGGTGCGAGCAGTACTTC. It is translated as CASSLEGARTQGCEQYF.

This sequence joins TRBV29-1 and TRBJ1-5, with TRBD1 as a possible D gene (5 bases). The germline CDR1 and CDR2 sequences are SQVTM and ANQGSEA. Between the trimmed V and J ends, which lost 4 bases and 3 bases, there was a span of 7 bases. The CDR3 has 12 amino acids. CDR3 sequence reads: CSVGDFNQPQHF. Here the CDR3 DNA reads TGCAGCGTTGGGGACTTCAATCAGCCCCAGCATTTT.

The table lists this clone with a count of one. The chain couples TRBV28 to TRBJ1-4, with 9 bases that match TRBD1. In germline, CDR1 is MDHEN, CDR2 SYDVKM. The V segment lost 3 bases and the J segment 1 base; nucleotides outside the gene matches: 0. The CDR3 is 15 amino acids. CDR3 DNA: TGTGCCAGCAGTTTGGGACAGGGAACTAATGAAAAACTGTTTTTT. It specifies CASSLGQGTNEKLFF. The full variable domain, with the rest looked up from reference TRBV28 and TRBJ1-4, is DVKVTQSSRYLVKRTGEKVFLECVQDMDHENMFWYRQDPGLGLRLIYFSYDVKMKEKGDIPEGYSVSREKKERFSLILESASTNQTSMYLCASSLGQGTNEKLFFGSGTQLSVL.

V usage is TRBV6-5 and J usage is TRBJ2-2; 10 nucleotides align to TRBD1. The CDR3 totals 14 residues. The germline V gene has CDR1 MNHEY and CDR2 SVGAGI. Trimming cost V 4 bases and J 6 bases; bases outside gene matches: 2. The CDR3: CASSWTGGSGELFF. DNA for the CDR3: TGTGCCAGCAGTTGGACAGGGGGGTCCGGGGAGCTGTTTTTT.

The chain couples TRBV7-9 to TRBJ1-2; 7 bases match TRBD1. CDR1 is SEHNR, CDR2 FQNEAQ, per germline (reference sequence). The ends lost 0 bases at V and 4 bases at J; junction bases unmatched: 8. This CDR3 spans 16 amino acids. The CDR3 region has the DNA TGTGCCAGCAGCTTAGCGGAAAGGGGGCCAACCTATGGCTACACCTTC. The encoded protein is CASSLAERGPTYGYTF.

The V gene is TRBV5-4, the J gene TRBJ2-4; 7 bases map to TRBD2. This CDR3 comprises 14 residues. In germline, CDR1 is SGHNT, CDR2 YYREEE (reference sequence). The ends lost 5 bases at V and 5 bases at J; junction bases unmatched: 7. CDR3 region: CASSPGGFENIQYF. In nucleotides, the CDR3 is TGTGCCAGCAGTCCCGGGGGGTTCGAAAACATTCAGTACTTC.

The chain couples TRBV5-5 to TRBJ2-5; perhaps TRBD2 as D (5 bases). CDR1 is SGHKS, CDR2 YYEKEE, per germline (reference sequence). Trimming stripped 2 bases from V and 1 base from J, with 12 bases between. The CDR3 consists of 15 residues. The CDR3 DNA follows: TGTGCCAGCAGCTTCTCCGGGATCGGCCAAGAGACCCAGTACTTC. Translation gives CASSFSGIGQETQYF.

This clone was recorded once. The rearrangement links TRBV28 to TRBJ2-5; 12 bases are shared with TRBD2. The CDR3 extends over 15 amino acids. Germline V gene sequence: CDR1 MDHEN, CDR2 SYDVKM. V shed 2 bases and J 6 bases; nucleotides not matched to a gene: 4. CDR3 residues: CASSLLAGGVKTQYF. CDR3 in DNA: TGTGCCAGCAGTTTACTAGCGGGGGGGGTGAAGACCCAGTACTTC.

The chain uses TRBV6-1 and TRBJ2-1, with D perhaps TRBD2 (5 bases). The germline gives CDR1 MNHNS, CDR2 SASEGT. Trimming removed 5 bases from V and 5 bases from J, with 13 bases in between. CDR3 length: 14 residues. DNA for the CDR3: TGTGCCAGCAGTACGTGGACTTTTAACAATGAGCAGTTCTTC. Translated: CASSTWTFNNEQFF.

The V gene is TRBV4-2, the J gene TRBJ2-3, with TRBD2 matching 11 bases. CDR1 is LGHNA, CDR2 YNFKEQ, per germline. The CDR3 consists of 16 residues. Germline trimming cut 4 bases from V and 1 base from J; bases unmatched to any gene: 4. DNA of the CDR3: TGTGCCAGCAGCCCACCGACTAGCGGGGGCACAGATACGCAGTATTTT. Translating gives CASSPPTSGGTDTQYF.

The CDR3 is CASSDPSDAFPDTQYF. Written as DNA, the CDR3 is TGTGCCAGCAGTGACCCTAGCGACGCCTTCCCAGATACGCAGTATTTT. V gene TRBV28 combines with J gene TRBJ2-3; TRBD2 is a possible D gene (6 bases). Germline V lookup: CDR1 MDHEN, CDR2 SYDVKM. V lost 5 bases and J 4 bases, leaving 19 bases between the germline ends. This CDR3 is 16 amino acids long.

The gene calls are TRBV28 and TRBJ2-2, with 7 positions matching TRBD1. CDR1 MDHEN and CDR2 SYDVKM come from the germline V gene. The CDR3 extends over 15 amino acids. Trimming at V came to 4 bases and at J to 6 bases, leaving 8 bases not matched to a gene. CDR3 in DNA: TGTGCCAGCAGTTCGGACAGGCGATCGTCCGGGGAGCTGTTTTTT. This gives the protein CASSSDRRSSGELFF. The entire variable domain, with the rest obtained from reference TRBV28 and TRBJ2-2, is as follows: DVKVTQSSRYLVKRTGEKVFLECVQDMDHENMFWYRQDPGLGLRLIYFSYDVKMKEKGDIPEGYSVSREKKERFSLILESASTNQTSMYLCASSSDRRSSGELFFGEGSRLTVL.

This clone was observed a handful of times. CDR3 in DNA: TGTGCCAGCAGTTACAGTCAGAATACCTACGAGCAGTACTTC. Translated: CASSYSQNTYEQYF. This chain joins TRBV6-6 and TRBJ2-7; D is uncertain. V lost 2 bases, J lost 2 bases, and 10 bases lay in between. The CDR3 length is 14 residues. The germline V gene has CDR1 MNHNY and CDR2 SVGAGI (reference sequence).

The chain links TRBV18 to TRBJ1-2, with D unclear. Germline V gene data show CDR1 as KGHSH and CDR2 as LQKENI. CDR3 size: 14 residues. V gave up 3 bases and J gave up 5 bases, with 13 bases separating them. The CDR3 region is CASSPDAAGYGYTF. For the CDR3, the DNA is TGTGCCAGCTCACCGGACGCGGCGGGGTATGGCTACACCTTC. The variable domain in full, with the rest retrieved from reference TRBV18 and TRBJ1-2, is NAGVMQNPRHLVRRRGQEARLRCSPMKGHSHVYWYRQLPEEGLKFMVYLQKENIIDESGMPKERFSAEFPKEGPSILRIQQVVRGDSAAYFCASSPDAAGYGYTFGSGTRLTVV.

CDR3 nucleotide sequence: TGTGCCACCAGTAGGACAGGGAGAATTGATTCACCCCTCCACTTT. Translated: CATSRTGRIDSPLHF. The chain has TRBV15 and TRBJ1-6, with 8 bases fitting TRBD1. The CDR3 is made up of 15 amino acids. Germline V lookup: CDR1 LNHNV, CDR2 YYDKDF (reference sequence). After removal of 6 bases from V and 8 bases from J, the junction contained 9 bases not matched to a gene. Drawing the rest from reference TRBV15 and TRBJ1-6, the complete variable domain is DAMVIQNPRYQVTQFGKPVTLSCSQTLNHNVMYWYQQKSSQAPKLLFHYYDKDFNNEADTPDNFQSRRPNTSFCFLDIRSPGLGDTAMYLCATSRTGRIDSPLHFGNGTRLTVT.

V is TRBV5-6 and J is TRBJ2-5; TRBD2 agrees at 7 bases. The CDR3 has 17 amino acids. The ends lost 0 bases at V and 2 bases at J; junction bases unmatched: 10. The germline CDR1 and CDR2 sequences are SGHDT and YYEEEE. The CDR3 nucleotides read TGTGCCAGCAGCTTGGCCTATGCTAGCGGATCTCAAGAGACCCAGTACTTC. It translates to CASSLAYASGSQETQYF. The full variable domain, rest sourced from reference TRBV5-6 and TRBJ2-5, is DAGVTQSPTHLIKTRGQQVTLRCSPKSGHDTVSWYQQALGQGPQFIFQYYEEEERQRGNFPDRFSGHQFPNYSSELNVNALLLGDSALYLCASSLAYASGSQETQYFGPGTRLLVL.

The chain uses TRBV2 and TRBJ1-6; D may be TRBD1 (6 bases). From germline, CDR1 is SNHLY and CDR2 FYNNEI. The CDR3 is 12 amino acids. Between the trimmed V and J ends, which lost 5 bases and 7 bases, there was a span of 6 bases. The CDR3 loop is CASSTGNSPLHF. CDR3 bases: TGTGCCAGCAGTACAGGGAATTCACCCCTCCACTTT.